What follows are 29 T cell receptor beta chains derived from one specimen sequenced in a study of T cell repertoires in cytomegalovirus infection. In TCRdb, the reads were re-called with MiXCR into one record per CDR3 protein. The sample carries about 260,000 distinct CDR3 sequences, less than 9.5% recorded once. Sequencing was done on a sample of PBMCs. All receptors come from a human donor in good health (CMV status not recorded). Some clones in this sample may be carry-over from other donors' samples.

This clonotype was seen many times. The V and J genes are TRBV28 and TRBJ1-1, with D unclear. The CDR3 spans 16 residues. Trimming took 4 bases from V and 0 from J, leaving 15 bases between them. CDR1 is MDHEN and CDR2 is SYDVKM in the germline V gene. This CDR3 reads CASSSDPWVLNTEAFF. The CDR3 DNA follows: TGTGCCAGCAGTTCGGACCCCTGGGTTTTGAACACTGAAGCTTTCTTT.

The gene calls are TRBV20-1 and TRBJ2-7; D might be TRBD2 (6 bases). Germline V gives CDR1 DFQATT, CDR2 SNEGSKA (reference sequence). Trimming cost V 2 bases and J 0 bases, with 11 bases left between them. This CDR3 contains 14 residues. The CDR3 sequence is CSARFAGSSYEQYF. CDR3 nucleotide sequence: TGCAGTGCTAGATTTGCCGGGAGCTCCTACGAGCAGTACTTC.

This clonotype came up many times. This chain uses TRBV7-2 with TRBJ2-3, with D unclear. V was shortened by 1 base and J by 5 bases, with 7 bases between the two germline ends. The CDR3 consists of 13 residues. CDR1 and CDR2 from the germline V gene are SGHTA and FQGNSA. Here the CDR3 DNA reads TGTGCCAGCAGCTTAGGAATGGGAGATACGCAGTATTTT. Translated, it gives CASSLGMGDTQYF.

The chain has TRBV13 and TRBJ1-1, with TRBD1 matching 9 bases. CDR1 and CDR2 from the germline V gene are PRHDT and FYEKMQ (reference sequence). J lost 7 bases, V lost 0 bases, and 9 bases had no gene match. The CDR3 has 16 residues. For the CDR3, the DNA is TGTGCCAGCAGCTTAGGAGCGGGACAGGGAAGGGATGAAGCTTTCTTT. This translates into CASSLGAGQGRDEAFF.

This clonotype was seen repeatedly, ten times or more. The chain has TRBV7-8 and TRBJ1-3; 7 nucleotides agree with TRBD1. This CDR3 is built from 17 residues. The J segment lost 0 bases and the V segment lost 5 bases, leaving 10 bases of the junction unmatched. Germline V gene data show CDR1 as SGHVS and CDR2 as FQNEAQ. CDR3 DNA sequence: TGTGCCAGCAGCGTTCAGAGCAGGGGGTCCTCTGGAAACACCATATATTTT. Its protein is CASSVQSRGSSGNTIYF.

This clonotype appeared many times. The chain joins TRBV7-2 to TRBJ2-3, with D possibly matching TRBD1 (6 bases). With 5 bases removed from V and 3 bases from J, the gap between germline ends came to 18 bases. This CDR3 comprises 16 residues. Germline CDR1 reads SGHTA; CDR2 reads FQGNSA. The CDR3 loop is CASSPPGHISTDTQYF. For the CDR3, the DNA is TGTGCCAGCAGCCCGCCGGGACATATCTCAACAGATACGCAGTATTTT.

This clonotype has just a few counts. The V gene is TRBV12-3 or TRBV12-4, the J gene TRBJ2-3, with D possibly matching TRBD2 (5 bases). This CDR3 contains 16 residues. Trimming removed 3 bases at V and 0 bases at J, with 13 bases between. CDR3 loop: CASSLRAGASTDTQYF. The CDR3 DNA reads TGTGCCAGCAGTTTGAGGGCAGGCGCTAGCACAGATACGCAGTATTTT.

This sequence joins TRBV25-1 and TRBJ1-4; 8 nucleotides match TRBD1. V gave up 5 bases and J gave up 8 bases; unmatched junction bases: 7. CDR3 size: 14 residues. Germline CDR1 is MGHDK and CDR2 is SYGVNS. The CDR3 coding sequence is TGTGCCAGCAGTCCAGGGGGCCCAGGAGAAAAACTGTTTTTT. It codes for CASSPGGPGEKLFF.

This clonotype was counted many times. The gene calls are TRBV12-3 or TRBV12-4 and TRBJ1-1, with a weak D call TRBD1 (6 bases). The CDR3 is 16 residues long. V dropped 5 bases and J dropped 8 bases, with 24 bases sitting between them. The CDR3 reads CASSPTTPGGGGEAFF. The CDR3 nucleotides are TGTGCCAGCAGTCCCACGACGCCCGGAGGGGGAGGGGAAGCTTTCTTT.

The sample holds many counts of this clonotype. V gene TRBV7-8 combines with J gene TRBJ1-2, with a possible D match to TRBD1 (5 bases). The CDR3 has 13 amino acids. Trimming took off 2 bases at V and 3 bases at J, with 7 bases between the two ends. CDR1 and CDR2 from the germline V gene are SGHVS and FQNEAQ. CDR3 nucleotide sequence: TGTGCCAGCAGCTTACAGGGTTACTATGGCTACACCTTC. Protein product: CASSLQGYYGYTF.

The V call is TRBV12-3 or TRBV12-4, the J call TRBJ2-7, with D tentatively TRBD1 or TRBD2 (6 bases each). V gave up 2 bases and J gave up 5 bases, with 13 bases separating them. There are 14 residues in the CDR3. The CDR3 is CASSLSGAGNEQYF. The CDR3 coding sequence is TGTGCCAGCAGTTTATCGGGGGCAGGAAACGAGCAGTACTTC.

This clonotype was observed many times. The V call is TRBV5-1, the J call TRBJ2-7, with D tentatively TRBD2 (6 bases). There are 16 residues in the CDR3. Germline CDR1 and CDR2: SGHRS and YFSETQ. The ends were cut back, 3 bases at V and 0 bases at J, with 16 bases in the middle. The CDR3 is CASSSGGLEHSYEQYF. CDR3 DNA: TGCGCCAGCAGCTCCGGGGGTCTCGAGCACTCCTACGAGCAGTACTTC. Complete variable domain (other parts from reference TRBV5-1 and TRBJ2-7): KAGVTQTPRYLIKTRGQQVTLSCSPISGHRSVSWYQQTPGQGLQFLFEYFSETQRNKGNFPGRFSGRQFSNSRSEMNVSTLELGDSALYLCASSSGGLEHSYEQYFGPGTRLTVT.

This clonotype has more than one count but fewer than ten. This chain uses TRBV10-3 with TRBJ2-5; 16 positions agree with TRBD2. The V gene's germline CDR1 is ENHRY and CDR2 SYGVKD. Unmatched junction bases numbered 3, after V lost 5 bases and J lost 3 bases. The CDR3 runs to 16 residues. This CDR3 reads CAISPGLAGGKETQYF. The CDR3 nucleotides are TGTGCCATCAGTCCGGGACTAGCGGGAGGGAAAGAGACCCAGTACTTC.

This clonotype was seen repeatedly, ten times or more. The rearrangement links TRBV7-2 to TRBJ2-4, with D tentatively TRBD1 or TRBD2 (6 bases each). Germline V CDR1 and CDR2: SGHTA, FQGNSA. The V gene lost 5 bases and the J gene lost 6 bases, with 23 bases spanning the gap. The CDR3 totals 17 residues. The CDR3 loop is CASSPRRGGGRGNIQYF. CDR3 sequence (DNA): TGTGCCAGCAGCCCTAGACGGGGTGGGGGGCGCGGAAACATTCAGTACTTC.

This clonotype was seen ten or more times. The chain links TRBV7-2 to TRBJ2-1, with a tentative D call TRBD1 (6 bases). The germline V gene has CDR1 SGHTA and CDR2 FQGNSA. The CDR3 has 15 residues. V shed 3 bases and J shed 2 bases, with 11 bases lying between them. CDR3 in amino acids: CASSFQDSTYNEQFF. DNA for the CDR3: TGTGCCAGCAGCTTTCAGGACAGTACCTACAATGAGCAGTTCTTC. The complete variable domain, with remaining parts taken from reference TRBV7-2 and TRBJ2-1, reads GAGVSQSPSNKVTEKGKDVELRCDPISGHTALYWYRQSLGQGLEFLIYFQGNSAPDKSGLPSDRFSAERTGGSVSTLTIQRTQQEDSAVYLCASSFQDSTYNEQFFGPGTRLTVL.

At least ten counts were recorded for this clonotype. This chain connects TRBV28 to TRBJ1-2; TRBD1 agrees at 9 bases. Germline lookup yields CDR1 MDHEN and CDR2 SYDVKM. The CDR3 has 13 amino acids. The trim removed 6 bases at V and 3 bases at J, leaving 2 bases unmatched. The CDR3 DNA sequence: TGTGCCAGCAGCGGACAGGGGTACTATGGCTACACCTTC. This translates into CASSGQGYYGYTF.

In DNA, the CDR3 is TGTGCCAGCCGACAGGGGGCTGGGAATGAGCAGTTCTTC. This gives the protein CASRQGAGNEQFF. The chain combines TRBV6-2 or TRBV6-3 with TRBJ2-1; 10 bases match TRBD1. The germline gives CDR1 MNHEY, CDR2 SVGEGT. The CDR3 covers 13 residues. V shed 8 bases and J 7 bases; nucleotides not matched to a gene: 5.

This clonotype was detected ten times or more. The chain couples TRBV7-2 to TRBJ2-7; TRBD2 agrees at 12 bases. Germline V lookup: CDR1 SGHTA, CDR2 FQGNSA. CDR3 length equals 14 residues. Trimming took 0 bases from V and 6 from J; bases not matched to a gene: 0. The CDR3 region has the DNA TGTGCCAGCAGCTTAGCACTAGCGGGGGGCGAGCAGTACTTC. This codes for CASSLALAGGEQYF.

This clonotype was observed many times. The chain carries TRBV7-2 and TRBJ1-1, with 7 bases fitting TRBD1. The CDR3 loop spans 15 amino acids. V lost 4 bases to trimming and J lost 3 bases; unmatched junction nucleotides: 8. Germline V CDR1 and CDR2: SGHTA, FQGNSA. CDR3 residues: CASSSIRQGDTEAFF. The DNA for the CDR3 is TGTGCCAGCAGCTCGATTCGACAGGGAGACACTGAAGCTTTCTTT.

The CDR3 sequence: CASSQDGAGGLYNEQFF. The CDR3 nucleotides read TGCGCCAGCAGCCAAGATGGAGCGGGAGGCTTATACAATGAGCAGTTCTTC. The chain links TRBV4-1 to TRBJ2-1; 9 nucleotides agree with TRBD2. Per the germline V gene, CDR1 is MGHRA and CDR2 is YSYEKL. The J segment lost 4 bases and the V segment lost 0 bases, leaving 7 bases of the junction unmatched. The CDR3 is made up of 17 amino acids.

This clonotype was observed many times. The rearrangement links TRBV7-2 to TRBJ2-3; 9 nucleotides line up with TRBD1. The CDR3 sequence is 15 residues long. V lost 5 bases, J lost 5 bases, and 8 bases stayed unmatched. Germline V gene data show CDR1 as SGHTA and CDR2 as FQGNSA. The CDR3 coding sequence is TGTGCCAGCAGCCCGCGTACAGGGGGCTTAGATACGCAGTATTTT. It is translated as CASSPRTGGLDTQYF.

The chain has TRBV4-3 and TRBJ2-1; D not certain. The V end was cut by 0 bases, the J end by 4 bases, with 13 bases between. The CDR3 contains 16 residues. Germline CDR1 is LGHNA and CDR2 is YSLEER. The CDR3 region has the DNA TGCGCCAGCAGCCAAGAAAGCACCCGTATGTACAATGAGCAGTTCTTC. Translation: CASSQESTRMYNEQFF.

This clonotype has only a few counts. The CDR3 DNA reads as TGTGCCAGCAGCCGGCCCGGGATCAACACCGGGGAGCTGTTTTTT. This translates into CASSRPGINTGELFF. The chain joins TRBV12-3 or TRBV12-4 to TRBJ2-2, with D possibly matching TRBD2 (5 bases). Trimming removed 6 bases at V and 2 bases at J, with 13 bases between. The CDR3 loop spans 15 amino acids.

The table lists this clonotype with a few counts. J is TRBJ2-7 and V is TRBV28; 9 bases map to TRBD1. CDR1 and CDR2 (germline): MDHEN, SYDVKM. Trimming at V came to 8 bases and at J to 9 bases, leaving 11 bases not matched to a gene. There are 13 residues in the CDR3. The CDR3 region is CASGTGTGQGQYF. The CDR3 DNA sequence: TGTGCCAGCGGAACCGGGACAGGGCAGGGGCAGTACTTC.

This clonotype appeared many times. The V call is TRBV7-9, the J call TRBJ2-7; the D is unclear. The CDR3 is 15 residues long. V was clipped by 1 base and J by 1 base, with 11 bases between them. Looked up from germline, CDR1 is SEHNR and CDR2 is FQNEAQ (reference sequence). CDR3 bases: TGTGCCAGCAGCTTAGGCTCAGGACGATCCTACGAGCAGTACTTC. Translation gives CASSLGSGRSYEQYF.

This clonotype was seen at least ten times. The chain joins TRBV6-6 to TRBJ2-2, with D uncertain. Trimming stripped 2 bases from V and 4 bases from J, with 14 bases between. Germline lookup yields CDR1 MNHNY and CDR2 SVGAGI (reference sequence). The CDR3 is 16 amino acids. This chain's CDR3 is CASSYGPEYTTGELFF. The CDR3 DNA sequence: TGTGCCAGCAGTTACGGACCTGAGTACACCACCGGGGAGCTGTTTTTT.

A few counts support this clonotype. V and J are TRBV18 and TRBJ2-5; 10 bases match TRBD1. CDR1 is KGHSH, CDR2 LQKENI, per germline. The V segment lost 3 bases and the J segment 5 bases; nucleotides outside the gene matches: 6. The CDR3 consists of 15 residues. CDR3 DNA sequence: TGTGCCAGCTCACCTCGACAGGGGGCGAGGGAGACCCAGTACTTC. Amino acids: CASSPRQGARETQYF.

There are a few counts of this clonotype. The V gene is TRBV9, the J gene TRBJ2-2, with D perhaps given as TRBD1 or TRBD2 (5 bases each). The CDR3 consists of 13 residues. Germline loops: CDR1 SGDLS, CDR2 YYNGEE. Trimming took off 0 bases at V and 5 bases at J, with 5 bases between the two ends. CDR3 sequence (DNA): TGTGCCAGCAGCGTAGGGGGGACCGGGGAGCTGTTTTTT. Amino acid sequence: CASSVGGTGELFF.

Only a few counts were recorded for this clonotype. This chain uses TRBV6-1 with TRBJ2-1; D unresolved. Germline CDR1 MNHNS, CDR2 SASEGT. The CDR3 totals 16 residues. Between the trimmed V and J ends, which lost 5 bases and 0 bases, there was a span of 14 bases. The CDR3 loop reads CASSYDPITSYNEQFF. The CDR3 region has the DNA TGTGCCAGCAGTTACGATCCTATAACCTCCTACAATGAGCAGTTCTTC.